These 10 T cell receptor beta chains originate from one sample sequenced in a study of T cell responses to AZD1222 COVID-19 vaccine. Sequencing used immunoSEQ multiplex PCR; TCRdb keeps in-frame clones, though not all of them. Of more than 100,000 clones listed, roughly nine tenths are singletons. Sequences were derived from peripheral blood, sampled on day 0 of AZD1222 vaccination. These receptors all come from an adult in good health.

The chain carries TRBV9 and TRBJ1-2; TRBD1 aligns across 7 bases. Germline values: CDR1 SGDLS, CDR2 YYNGEE. With V trimmed by 1 base and J by 3 bases, 3 bases remained unmatched. The CDR3 spans 14 residues. Written as DNA, the CDR3 is TGTGCCAGCAGCGTAAGGGACAGCCACTATGGCTACACCTTC. Protein sequence: CASSVRDSHYGYTF.

V gene TRBV12-5 combines with J gene TRBJ1-2; the match to TRBD1 covers 8 bases. Germline V gene lookup returns CDR1 LGHNT and CDR2 FRNRAP. V lost 7 bases to trimming and J lost 0 bases; unmatched junction nucleotides: 7. The CDR3 has 15 residues. The DNA for the CDR3 is TGTGCTAGTGTTCTGGGACAGGCATCTAACTATGGCTACACCTTC. Translation: CASVLGQASNYGYTF.

In its sample, this clone was seen once. This chain joins TRBV3-1 (or the pseudogene TRBV3-2) and TRBJ1-2; 8 positions agree with TRBD1. CDR3 size: 15 residues. V lost 1 base and J lost 4; bases outside the gene matches: 5. The germline V gene has CDR1 LGHDT and CDR2 YNNKEL (reference sequence). This CDR3 reads CASSQAFDRGYGYTF. CDR3 bases: TGTGCCAGCAGCCAAGCGTTTGACAGGGGCTATGGCTACACCTTC.

This chain uses TRBV23-1 with TRBJ2-4; maybe TRBD2 (5 bases). TRBV23-1 carries the ORF label, with uncertain function. V lost 10 bases, J lost 9 bases, and 25 bases lay in between. The CDR3 covers 15 residues. The CDR3 region has the DNA TGCGCCATCCCGGTTTGGGGTCAGAGGGTTGGCATTCAGTACTTC. Residues: CAIPVWGQRVGIQYF.

The rearrangement uses TRBV24-1 and TRBJ2-1; 10 bases are a match to TRBD2. The CDR3 is made up of 16 amino acids. J was trimmed by 2 bases and V by 3 bases; bases with no gene match: 3. The germline V gene encodes CDR1 KGHDR and CDR2 SFDVKD. The CDR3 loop reads CATSDPGTSAYNEQFF. The CDR3 DNA follows: TGTGCCACCAGTGATCCCGGGACTAGCGCCTACAATGAGCAGTTCTTC.

Only a few counts were recorded for this clone. The chain uses TRBV5-4 and TRBJ2-2; D perhaps matches TRBD2 (6 bases). V dropped 5 bases and J dropped 1 base, with 24 bases sitting between them. The CDR3 is 19 amino acids. Germline V lookup: CDR1 SGHNT, CDR2 YYREEE (reference sequence). CDR3 protein: CASRAWGNSGRQNTGELFF. The CDR3 coding sequence is TGTGCCAGCAGAGCGTGGGGGAATAGCGGAAGGCAGAACACCGGGGAGCTGTTTTTT. Based on the CDR3 plus reference TRBV5-4 and TRBJ2-2, the full variable domain is ETGVTQSPTHLIKTRGQQVTLRCSSQSGHNTVSWYQQALGQGPQFIFQYYREEENGRGNFPPRFSGLQFPNYSSELNVNALELDDSALYLCASRAWGNSGRQNTGELFFGEGSRLTVL.

This sequence joins TRBV28 and TRBJ2-3, with D maybe TRBD2 (5 bases). Germline V gene lookup returns CDR1 MDHEN and CDR2 SYDVKM. This CDR3 contains 14 residues. Trimming took off 4 bases at V and 2 bases at J, with 10 bases between the two ends. The CDR3 nucleotides are TGTGCCAGCAGTTCGGGCGGGTACACAGATACGCAGTATTTT. It yields the protein CASSSGGYTDTQYF.

Details on this clone: This may be a read error: a much more frequent sequence differs by one nucleotide. Other DNA sequences in the sample encode the same CDR3. V gene TRBV6-2 or TRBV6-3 combines with J gene TRBJ1-1; D call uncertain. Trimming removed 2 bases at V and 1 base at J, with 5 bases between. The length of the CDR3 is 13 residues. CDR1 is MNHEY and CDR2 is SVGEGT in the germline V gene. CDR3 sequence: CASSYDENTEAFF. CDR3 DNA: TGTGCCAGCAGTTACGATGAGAACACTGAAGCTTTCTTT.

The chain links TRBV13 to TRBJ2-7; D possibly corresponds to TRBD2 (6 bases). Trimming stripped 3 bases from V and 9 bases from J, with 18 bases between. Per the germline V gene, CDR1 is PRHDT and CDR2 is FYEKMQ (reference sequence). CDR3 length equals 14 residues. The CDR3 DNA sequence: TGTGCCAGCAGCTTTTCGGGGGTGGAGGTCGGGCAGTACTTC. Translating it yields CASSFSGVEVGQYF.

This chain joins TRBV7-9 and TRBJ1-4; no clear D gene. Germline V CDR1 and CDR2: SEHNR, FQNEAQ (reference sequence). V was pared by 2 bases and J by 9 bases, with 7 bases between. The CDR3 is 12 amino acids. CDR3 sequence (DNA): TGTGCCAGCAGCTTATTAGAACAAAAACTGTTTTTT. Its translation: CASSLLEQKLFF.